This T cell receptor beta chain was identified during a study of T cell changes during pregnancy in multiple sclerosis. The repertoire was sequenced with immunoSEQ multiplex PCR; TCRdb's copy has only in-frame clones and lacks some. The table records 35,000 to 45,000 clones, about 92% of them present only once. The trim removed 1 base at V and 3 bases at J, leaving 5 bases unmatched. CDR1 and CDR2 (germline): SGHAT, FQDESV (reference sequence). The CDR3 is 16 amino acids. This TCR was recovered from a female donor with multiple sclerosis, enrolled in a pregnancy study. This chain connects TRBV11-1 to TRBJ2-7, with 11 bases fitting TRBD2. Sample: CD4+ T cells from peripheral blood mononuclear cells, taken in the first trimester of pregnancy. CDR3 sequence (DNA): TGTGCCAGCAGCTTAGAGGCCGGGACTAGCGGCTACGAGCAGTACTTC. Translation: CASSLEAGTSGYEQYF.